This T cell receptor (beta chain) was recovered during a study of CD8 T cells in Susac syndrome. Random hexamers were used to reverse transcribe an amount of roughly 0.45 to 1 ug RNA. In TCRdb, the immunoSEQ multiplex PCR reads were re-called with MiXCR into one record per CDR3 protein. The sample has tens of thousands of distinct CDR3 sequences; 85% to 95% are singletons. Germline CDR1 and CDR2: SGHTA and FQGNSA. The CDR3 is 13 residues long. V was pared by 5 bases and J by 5 bases, with 12 bases between. What was sequenced was CD4+ T cells from PBMCs. The chain has TRBV7-2 and TRBJ2-5; D tentatively fits TRBD1 or TRBD2 (5 bases each). The sequence was collected from a human donor with Susac syndrome. In DNA, the CDR3 is TGTGCCAGCAGCCCCCGGGGACCCGAGACCCAGTACTTC. Translation gives CASSPRGPETQYF.